Below are 8 T cell receptor beta chains sequenced from a single sample in a study of cytomegalovirus exposure and HLA in healthy donors. The PCR ran on 60 Vbeta and 13 Jbeta primers. Generated by immunoSEQ multiplex PCR, the TCRdb table keeps only in-frame clones and is missing some. The sample table sets out 150,000 or so clones. The sequenced material came from PBMCs. The receptors come from a woman aged 50 to 60 in good health and CMV-seronegative.

The chain uses TRBV4-3 and TRBJ2-5; TRBD1 matches at 9 bases. Germline V gene sequence: CDR1 LGHNA, CDR2 YSLEER. CDR3 length: 15 residues. V lost 3 bases to trimming and J lost 2 bases; unmatched junction nucleotides: 4. DNA for the CDR3: TGCGCCAGCAGCCAGAGAGGACAGGGGCAAGAGACCCAGTACTTC. It encodes CASSQRGQGQETQYF.

J is TRBJ2-1 and V is TRBV5-6, with 11 bases aligning to TRBD2. Germline V lookup: CDR1 SGHDT, CDR2 YYEEEE. There are 16 residues in the CDR3. J was trimmed by 8 bases and V by 2 bases; bases with no gene match: 9. Here the CDR3 reads CASSFGLSGGVYEQFF. The CDR3 region has the DNA TGTGCCAGCAGCTTTGGGCTTAGCGGGGGGGTATATGAGCAGTTCTTC. The variable domain in full, with the rest retrieved from reference TRBV5-6 and TRBJ2-1, is DAGVTQSPTHLIKTRGQQVTLRCSPKSGHDTVSWYQQALGQGPQFIFQYYEEEERQRGNFPDRFSGHQFPNYSSELNVNALLLGDSALYLCASSFGLSGGVYEQFFGPGTRLTVL.

The rearrangement joins TRBV5-6 to TRBJ1-4, with D hard to call. The CDR3 is made up of 14 amino acids. The germline V gene encodes CDR1 SGHDT and CDR2 YYEEEE. V lost 1 base to trimming and J lost 7 bases, with 11 bases between them. CDR3 sequence reads: CASSLTTTGEKLFF. The CDR3 DNA is TGTGCCAGCAGCTTGACAACGACGGGTGAAAAACTGTTTTTT.

The chain uses TRBV13 and TRBJ2-7; no clear D gene. This CDR3 region has 16 residues. Germline CDR1 PRHDT, CDR2 FYEKMQ (reference sequence). V lost 0 bases and J 5 bases, leaving 17 bases between the germline ends. CDR3 DNA sequence: TGTGCCAGCAGCTTAGGTGGGCAGACATATATTAACGAGCAGTACTTC. Its protein product is CASSLGGQTYINEQYF. Filled out from reference TRBV13 and TRBJ2-7, the complete variable domain reads AAGVIQSPRHLIKEKRETATLKCYPIPRHDTVYWYQQGPGQDPQFLISFYEKMQSDKGSIPDRFSAQQFSDYHSELNMSSLELGDSALYFCASSLGGQTYINEQYFGPGTRLTVT.

J is TRBJ2-5 and V is TRBV13; 10 bases agree with TRBD1. Per the germline V gene, CDR1 is PRHDT and CDR2 is FYEKMQ (reference sequence). The CDR3 spans 16 residues. With V trimmed by 4 bases and J by 4 bases, 9 bases remained unmatched. CDR3: CASSSLPGQGLETQYF. The CDR3 DNA is TGTGCCAGCAGCTCCCTCCCGGGACAGGGGTTAGAGACCCAGTACTTC.

The gene calls are TRBV18 and TRBJ2-2, with D hard to call. The CDR3 length is 13 residues. Trimming left V 3 bases short and J 1 base short, with 3 bases between. Per the germline V gene, CDR1 is KGHSH and CDR2 is LQKENI. CDR3 residues: CASSPLNTGELFF. The DNA of the CDR3 is TGTGCCAGCTCACCCTTGAACACCGGGGAGCTGTTTTTT.

The chain carries TRBV6-1 and TRBJ2-3; D may be TRBD2 (5 bases). The V end was cut by 4 bases, the J end by 5 bases, with 7 bases between. The CDR3 length is 12 residues. CDR1 and CDR2 from the germline V gene are MNHNS and SASEGT. CDR3 region: CASSASGDTQYF. CDR3 nucleotide sequence: TGTGCCAGCAGTGCCAGCGGAGATACGCAGTATTTT.

The chain recombines TRBV29-1 with TRBJ2-7; 12 nucleotides line up with TRBD2. With V trimmed by 6 bases and J by 2 bases, 8 bases remained unmatched. Germline-derived CDR1 and CDR2 are SQVTM and ANQGSEA. This CDR3 has 15 amino acids. In nucleotides, the CDR3 is TGCAGCGTCACGCCGACTAGCGGGAGCGCCTACGAGCAGTACTTC. Translated: CSVTPTSGSAYEQYF.